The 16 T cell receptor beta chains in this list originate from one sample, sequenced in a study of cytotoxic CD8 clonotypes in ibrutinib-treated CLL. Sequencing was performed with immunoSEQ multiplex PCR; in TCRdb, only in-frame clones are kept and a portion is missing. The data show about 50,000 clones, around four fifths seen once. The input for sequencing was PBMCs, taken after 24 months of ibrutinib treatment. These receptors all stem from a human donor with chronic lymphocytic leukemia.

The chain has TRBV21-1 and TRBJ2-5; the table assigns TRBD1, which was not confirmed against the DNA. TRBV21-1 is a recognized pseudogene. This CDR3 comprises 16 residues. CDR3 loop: CAVSSRTGLPVETQYF. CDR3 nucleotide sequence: TGTGCCGTTAGCAGTCGGACAGGGCTCCCGGTGGAGACCCAGTACTTC.

CDR3: CAGRGEEDRQYF. The DNA for the CDR3 is TGTGCCGGCAGAGGGGAGGAGGACCGGCAGTACTTC. V and J are TRBV10-3 and TRBJ2-7, with a possible D match to TRBD2 (6 bases). V was trimmed by 11 bases and J by 9 bases, leaving 20 bases between them. This CDR3 has 12 residues. Germline V lookup: CDR1 ENHRY, CDR2 SYGVKD.

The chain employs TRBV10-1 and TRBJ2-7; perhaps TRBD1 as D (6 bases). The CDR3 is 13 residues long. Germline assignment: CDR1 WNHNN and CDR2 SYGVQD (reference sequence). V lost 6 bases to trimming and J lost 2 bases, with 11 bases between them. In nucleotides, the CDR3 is TGCGCCAGCAGCGCAGGGGCAACCTACGAGCAGTACTTC. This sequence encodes CASSAGATYEQYF.

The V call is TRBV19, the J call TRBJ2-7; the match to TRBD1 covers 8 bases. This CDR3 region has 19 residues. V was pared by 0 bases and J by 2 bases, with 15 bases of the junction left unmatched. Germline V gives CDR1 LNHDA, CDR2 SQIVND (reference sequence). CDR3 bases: TGTGCCAGTAGTATAGAAAGCCTCCTGCAGACAGGGGCTCCCTACGAGCAGTACTTC. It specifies CASSIESLLQTGAPYEQYF.

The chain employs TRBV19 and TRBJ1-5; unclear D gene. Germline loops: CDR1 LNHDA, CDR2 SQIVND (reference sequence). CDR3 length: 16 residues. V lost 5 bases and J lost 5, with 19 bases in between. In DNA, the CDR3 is TGTGCCAGTAGTCAGACCCCCGGGCGAGACGATCAGCCCCAGCATTTT. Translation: CASSQTPGRDDQPQHF.

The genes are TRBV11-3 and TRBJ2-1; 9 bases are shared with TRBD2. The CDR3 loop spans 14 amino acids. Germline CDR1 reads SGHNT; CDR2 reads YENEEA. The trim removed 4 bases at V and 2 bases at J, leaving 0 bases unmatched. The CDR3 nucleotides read TGTGCCAGCAGCTGGACTAGCGCCTACAATGAGCAGTTCTTC. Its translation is CASSWTSAYNEQFF. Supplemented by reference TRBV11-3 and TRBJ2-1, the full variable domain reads EAGVVQSPRYKIIEKKQPVAFWCNPISGHNTLYWYLQNLGQGPELLIRYENEEAVDDSQLPKDRFSAERLKGVDSTLKIQPAELGDSAVYLCASSWTSAYNEQFFGPGTRLTVL.

The CDR3 loop is CASIRDRITGELFF. The CDR3 coding sequence is TGTGCCAGCATAAGGGACAGGATTACCGGGGAGCTGTTTTTT. V usage is TRBV6-1 and J usage is TRBJ2-2, with 8 positions matching TRBD1. The germline V gene has CDR1 MNHNS and CDR2 SASEGT. V was pared by 7 bases and J by 5 bases, with 6 bases of the junction left unmatched. The CDR3 runs 14 residues.

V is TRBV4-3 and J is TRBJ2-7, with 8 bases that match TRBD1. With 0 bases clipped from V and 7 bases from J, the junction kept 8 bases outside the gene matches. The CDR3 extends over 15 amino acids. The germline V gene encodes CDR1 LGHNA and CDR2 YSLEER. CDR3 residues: CASSQDAAGGWEQYF. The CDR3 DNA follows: TGCGCCAGCAGCCAAGATGCGGCAGGGGGCTGGGAGCAGTACTTC.

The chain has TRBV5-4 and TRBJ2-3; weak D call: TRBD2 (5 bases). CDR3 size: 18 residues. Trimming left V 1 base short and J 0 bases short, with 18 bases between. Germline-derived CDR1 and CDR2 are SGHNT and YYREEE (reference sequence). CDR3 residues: CASSLMGDWSSSTDTQYF. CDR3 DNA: TGTGCCAGCAGCTTGATGGGAGATTGGTCTTCTAGCACAGATACGCAGTATTTT. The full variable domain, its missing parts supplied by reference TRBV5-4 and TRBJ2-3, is ETGVTQSPTHLIKTRGQQVTLRCSSQSGHNTVSWYQQALGQGPQFIFQYYREEENGRGNFPPRFSGLQFPNYSSELNVNALELDDSALYLCASSLMGDWSSSTDTQYFGPGTRLTVL.

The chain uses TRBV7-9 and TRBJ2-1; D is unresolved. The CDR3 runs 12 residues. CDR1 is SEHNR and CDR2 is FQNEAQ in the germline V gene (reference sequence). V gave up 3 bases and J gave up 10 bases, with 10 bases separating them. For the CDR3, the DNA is TGTGCCAGCAGCTTGCACCCCCTCGAGCAGTTCTTC. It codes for CASSLHPLEQFF.

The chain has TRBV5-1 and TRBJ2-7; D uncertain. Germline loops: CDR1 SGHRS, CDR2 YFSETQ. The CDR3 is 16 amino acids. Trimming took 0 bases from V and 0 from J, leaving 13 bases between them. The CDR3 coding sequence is TGCGCCAGCAGCTTGGCCTCCGGGTACTTCTCCTACGAGCAGTACTTC. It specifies CASSLASGYFSYEQYF.

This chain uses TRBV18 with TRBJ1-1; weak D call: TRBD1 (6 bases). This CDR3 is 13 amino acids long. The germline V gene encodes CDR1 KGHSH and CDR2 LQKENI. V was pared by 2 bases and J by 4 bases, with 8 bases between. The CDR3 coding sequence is TGTGCCAGCTCACCAGGACAGAGCACTGAAGCTTTCTTT. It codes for CASSPGQSTEAFF.

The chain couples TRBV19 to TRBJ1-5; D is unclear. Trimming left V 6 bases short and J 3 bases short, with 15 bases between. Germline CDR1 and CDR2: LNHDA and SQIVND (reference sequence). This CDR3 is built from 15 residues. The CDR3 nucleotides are TGTGCCAGTAGCCGGGTGAACGATTACAATCAGCCCCAGCATTTT. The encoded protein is CASSRVNDYNQPQHF.

This CDR3 is CASSYDPNTEAFF. The CDR3 DNA is TGTGCCAGCAGCTACGATCCGAACACTGAAGCTTTCTTT. The chain uses TRBV2 and TRBJ1-1; D call uncertain. V was cut by 6 bases and J by 1 base, with 9 bases left in between. The CDR3 contains 13 residues. Germline CDR1 SNHLY, CDR2 FYNNEI.

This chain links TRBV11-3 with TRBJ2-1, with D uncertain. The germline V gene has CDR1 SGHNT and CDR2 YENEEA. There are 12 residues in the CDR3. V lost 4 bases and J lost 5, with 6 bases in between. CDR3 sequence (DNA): TGTGCCAGCAGCTCCCGAAACAATGAGCAGTTCTTC. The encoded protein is CASSSRNNEQFF.

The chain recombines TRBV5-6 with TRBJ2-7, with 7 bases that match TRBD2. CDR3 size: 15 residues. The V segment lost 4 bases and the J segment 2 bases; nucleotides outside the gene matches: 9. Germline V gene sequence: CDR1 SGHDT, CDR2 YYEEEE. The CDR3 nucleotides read TGTGCCAGCAGCCAACGACTAGCAGGTACCTACGAGCAGTACTTC. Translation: CASSQRLAGTYEQYF.